Shown below are 8 T cell receptor beta chains from a single sample sequenced in a study of blood T cell repertoires in COVID-19. The repertoire was sequenced with immunoSEQ multiplex PCR; TCRdb's copy has only in-frame clones and lacks some. The data hold some 70,000 clones, with about four fifths observed a single time. The sequencing sample was made of peripheral blood. These receptors came from a man in his sixties with COVID-19, enrolled during active disease.

The gene calls are TRBV10-2 and TRBJ1-5, with a tentative D call TRBD1 (6 bases). Germline loops: CDR1 WSHSY, CDR2 SAAADI. Trimming pared 10 bases from V and 6 bases from J, leaving 13 bases between. The CDR3 consists of 12 residues. The CDR3 spells CATGGGAQPQHF. The CDR3 region has the DNA TGCGCCACCGGAGGGGGGGCTCAGCCCCAGCATTTT.

This chain joins TRBV5-1 and TRBJ2-3, with D possibly TRBD2 on 5 matching bases. The CDR3 contains 14 residues. The V gene lost 4 bases and the J gene lost 2 bases, with 11 bases spanning the gap. Germline CDR1 reads SGHRS; CDR2 reads YFSETQ. The CDR3 coding sequence is TGCGCCAGCAGCACGGAGGCGAACACAGATACGCAGTATTTT. It translates to CASSTEANTDTQYF.

This chain connects TRBV9 to TRBJ1-2; D is perhaps TRBD1 (6 bases). Between the trimmed V and J ends, which lost 3 bases and 8 bases, there was a span of 17 bases. The CDR3 runs to 14 residues. CDR1 and CDR2 from the germline V gene are SGDLS and YYNGEE. CDR3 loop: CASSDLSFRGGYTF. The CDR3 DNA sequence: TGTGCCAGCAGCGACTTGTCCTTCAGGGGAGGCTACACCTTC.

The chain employs TRBV7-2 and TRBJ2-7; D might be TRBD2 (6 bases). Trimming took off 5 bases at V and 7 bases at J, with 12 bases between the two ends. Germline CDR1 reads SGHTA; CDR2 reads FQGNSA. This CDR3 is 12 amino acids long. The CDR3 sequence: CASSRRAGEQYF. The CDR3 DNA reads TGTGCCAGCAGCCGAAGAGCGGGTGAGCAGTACTTC.

The genes are TRBV28 and TRBJ2-7; a weak D match, TRBD1 (5 bases). This CDR3 region has 14 residues. CDR1 and CDR2 (germline): MDHEN, SYDVKM. The V gene lost 7 bases and the J gene lost 2 bases, with 15 bases spanning the gap. CDR3 DNA: TGTGCCAGCACCCGCCCGATAGGGGCCTACGAGCAGTACTTC. Protein product: CASTRPIGAYEQYF. Full variable domain (rest looked up from reference TRBV28 and TRBJ2-7): DVKVTQSSRYLVKRTGEKVFLECVQDMDHENMFWYRQDPGLGLRLIYFSYDVKMKEKGDIPEGYSVSREKKERFSLILESASTNQTSMYLCASTRPIGAYEQYFGPGTRLTVT.

The V gene is TRBV5-1, the J gene TRBJ2-5, with TRBD1 matching 8 bases. The CDR3 sequence is 14 residues long. J was trimmed by 5 bases and V by 3 bases; bases with no gene match: 6. CDR1 is SGHRS, CDR2 YFSETQ, per germline. As DNA, the CDR3 is TGCGCCAGCAGCTATGGACAGGGAAGCGAGACCCAGTACTTC. This gives the protein CASSYGQGSETQYF.

The chain is built from TRBV15 and TRBJ1-5; D gene uncertain. V lost 5 bases and J 2 bases, leaving 13 bases between the germline ends. CDR1 LNHNV and CDR2 YYDKDF come from the germline V gene (reference sequence). CDR3 size: 15 residues. The CDR3 loop reads CATSEGRVGNQPQHF. Written as DNA, the CDR3 is TGTGCCACCAGCGAAGGGAGGGTGGGCAATCAGCCCCAGCATTTT.

This rearrangement joins TRBV6-5 to TRBJ2-5; possibly TRBD1 for D (5 bases). Trimming removed 6 bases at V and 1 base at J, with 9 bases between. The CDR3 has 13 residues. In germline, CDR1 is MNHEY, CDR2 SVGAGI. CDR3: CASSLTVQETQYF. The CDR3 DNA reads TGTGCCAGCAGCTTGACAGTCCAAGAGACCCAGTACTTC.